Detailed here is one T cell receptor (beta chain). This receptor's antigen is unknown. One base away there is no much larger clone; base qualities are not given. These data belong to a study of CD8 T cells in Susac syndrome (dated by TCRdb to about 2019). Describing the broader study: Repertoire sequencing was used to test whether CD8+ T cell activation and differentiation in Susac syndrome was antigen driven.

RNA was extracted using the RNeasy kit, and about 0.45 to 1 microgram was reverse transcribed with random hexamers. TCR beta CDR3 regions were amplified with the immunoSEQ multiplex PCR assay covering 54 Vbeta and 13 Jbeta segments. PCR amplification bias was corrected using a synthetic template baseline for primer optimization and computational correction. On the study's bioinformatics: Reads were assigned to V, D and J genes according to IMGT and analyzed in immunoSEQ Analyzer, with only productive sequences retained. To calculate clonality, Shannon entropy was normalized by log2 of the number of productive unique sequences and then subtracted from one. For each patient and control, public and private clones were evaluated among the 100 most prevalent clones. Clones were defined as Susac-specific when absent from the healthy and MS cohorts, from 1052 published viral clones and from other ImmuneACCESS disease sequences. In TCRdb, the public reads were trimmed at Q25 with fastp and aligned with MiXCR, with productive beta chains retained. CDR3 protein duplicates are merged, each entry listing the most common genes and DNA. None of the V and J calls come from the authors' own analysis; TCRdb made them. The sample table records 140,000 to 150,000 distinct CDR3 sequences; 90% to 95% of these occur just once. Clones ranked in the top ten supply over 0.09% of the sample.

The CDR3 runs 16 residues from the cysteine to the phenylalanine. Left in the record is the CDR3 DNA by itself, 48 bases read in frame from the first base. The germline V gene specifies SGHVS as CDR1 and FQNEAQ as CDR2. Germline trimming amounts to 5 bases on V and 0 bases on J, with 7 as the count of junction bases outside the gene matches. Study-level results and caveats: The number of individuals in the TCR sequencing and HLA analysis was recognized as being relatively small.

High-throughput TCR beta sequencing profiled peripheral blood CD8+ and CD4+ T cells from healthy donors, Susac syndrome patients and multiple sclerosis patients. The multiple sclerosis controls were treatment-naive patients whose relapsing-remitting disease, either stable or active, fulfilled the revised McDonald criteria. Bulk CD8+ and CD4+ T cells were purified magnetically by negative isolation, whereas CD8+ TEMRA cells were enriched by FACS. Blood was drawn into EDTA tubes, processed within 24 hours, and PBMCs were isolated by density gradient centrifugation. PBMCs intended for TCR sequencing were cryopreserved in liquid nitrogen and thawed later in a water bath at 37 degrees C. A purity of at least 90% was achieved for sorted or isolated CD4+, CD8+ and CD8+ TEMRA cells.

Sequenced: CD4+ T cells from PBMCs. This clonotype originated in a human donor with multiple sclerosis. The chain employs TRBV7-8 and TRBJ2-1; 7 bases in between match TRBD1. The bases read TGTGCCAGCAGCATCAGGGGGAGAAGCTCCTACAATGAGCAGTTCTTC. This is translated as CASSIRGRSSYNEQFF.